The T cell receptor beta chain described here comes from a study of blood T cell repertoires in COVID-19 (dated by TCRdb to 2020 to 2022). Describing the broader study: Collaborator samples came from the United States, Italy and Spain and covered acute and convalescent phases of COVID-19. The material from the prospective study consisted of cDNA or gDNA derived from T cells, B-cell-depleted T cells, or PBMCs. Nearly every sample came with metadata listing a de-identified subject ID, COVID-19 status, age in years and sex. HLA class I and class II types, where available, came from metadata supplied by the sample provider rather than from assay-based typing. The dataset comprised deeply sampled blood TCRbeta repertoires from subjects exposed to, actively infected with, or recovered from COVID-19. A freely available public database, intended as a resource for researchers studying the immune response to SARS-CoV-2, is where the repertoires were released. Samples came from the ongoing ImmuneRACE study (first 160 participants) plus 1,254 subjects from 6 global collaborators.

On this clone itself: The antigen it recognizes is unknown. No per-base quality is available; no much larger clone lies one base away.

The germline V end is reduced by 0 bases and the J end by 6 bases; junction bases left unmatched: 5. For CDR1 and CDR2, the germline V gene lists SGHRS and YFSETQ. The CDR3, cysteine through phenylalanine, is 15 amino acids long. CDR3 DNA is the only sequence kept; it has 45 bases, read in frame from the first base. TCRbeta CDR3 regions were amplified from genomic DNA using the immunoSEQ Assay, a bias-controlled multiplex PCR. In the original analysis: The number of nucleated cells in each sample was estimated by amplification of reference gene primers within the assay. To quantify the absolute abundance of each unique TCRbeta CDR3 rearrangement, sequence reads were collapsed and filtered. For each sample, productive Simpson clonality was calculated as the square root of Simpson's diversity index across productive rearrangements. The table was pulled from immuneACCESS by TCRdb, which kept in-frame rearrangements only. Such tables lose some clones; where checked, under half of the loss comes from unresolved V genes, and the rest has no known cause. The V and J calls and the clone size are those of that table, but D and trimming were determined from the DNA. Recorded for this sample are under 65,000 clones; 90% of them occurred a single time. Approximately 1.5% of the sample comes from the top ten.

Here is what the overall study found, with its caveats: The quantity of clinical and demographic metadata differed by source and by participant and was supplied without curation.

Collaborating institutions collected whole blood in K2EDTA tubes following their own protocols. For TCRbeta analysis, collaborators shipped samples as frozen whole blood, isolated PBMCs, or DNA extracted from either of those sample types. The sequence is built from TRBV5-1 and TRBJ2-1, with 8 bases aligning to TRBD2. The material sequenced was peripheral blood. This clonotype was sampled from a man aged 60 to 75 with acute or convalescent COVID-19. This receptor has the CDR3 CASSLEGLVTNEQFF. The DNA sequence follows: TGCGCCAGCAGCTTGGAGGGACTAGTAACCAATGAGCAGTTCTTC.